The entry that follows covers one TCR beta chain sequence. The antigen is not known. CDR3 length: 16 amino acids. Germline assignment: CDR1 SGHVS and CDR2 FNYEAQ. The V gene end was trimmed by 2 bases and the J gene end by 10 bases; junction bases not matched to a gene: 14. CD4+ T cell isolation took place after less than 13 days of culture. This specimen comes from a study of vaccination effects on CD4 cells after COVID-19. TCRdb keeps only in-frame clones here, not all; method: immunoSEQ multiplex PCR. The table includes approximately 45,000 clones, approximately 80% detected once. The source material was CD4+ T cells from PBMCs cultured without peptide, sampled before COVID-19 vaccination. The V call is TRBV7-6, the J call TRBJ2-3, with 8 nucleotides matching TRBD2. This receptor was obtained from a human donor who had a prior SARS-CoV-2 infection. This chain's CDR3 is CASSLFAAGGTRAQYF. The DNA of the CDR3 is TGTGCCAGCAGCTTATTCGCTGCGGGAGGAACCCGGGCGCAGTATTTT.